One TCR beta chain is described in this entry. Its antigen remains unidentified. The data were produced by immunoSEQ multiplex PCR, yet TCRdb's version contains in-frame clones alone and is incomplete. This table holds 100,000 to 150,000 clones, around 93% found once. This sample was taken from a study of OX40 agonist ivuxolimab in advanced cancers. Background on the study: It was ivuxolimab, an agonistic anti-OX40 (CD134) antibody, that patients were treated with. Study observations and caveats: CD8+ T cells were the subset that, on average, had more expanded clones than CD4+.

The ends lost 0 bases at V and 14 bases at J; junction bases unmatched: 6. Germline assignment: CDR1 MGHRA and CDR2 YSYEKL. The length of the CDR3 is 14 residues. This clonotype was obtained from an adult with an advanced solid tumor such as melanoma, head and neck, liver or kidney cancer. Sequences were derived from CD4+ or CD8+ T cells sorted from blood, sampled in a trial of the OX40 agonist ivuxolimab. V usage is TRBV4-1 and J usage is TRBJ2-1; the match to TRBD2 covers 11 bases. This CDR3 reads CASSQEVAGGPEFF. CDR3 DNA sequence: TGCGCCAGCAGCCAAGAAGTAGCGGGAGGGCCGGAGTTCTTC.